Below, 3 T cell receptor beta chains from the same sample are listed, as sequenced in a study of metastatic and nonmetastatic thyroid tumors. Patients underwent thyroid surgery, and none had received any treatment before it. With MiXCR, TCRdb reprocessed the PCR reads. The repertoire holds over 5,500 clones, with approximately 18% as singletons. What was sequenced was adjacent normal tissue. Receptor source: a female donor with papillary thyroid cancer or a benign thyroid nodule (not recorded which). Some clones in this sample may be carry-over from other donors' samples.

This clone was detected only a few times. V is TRBV28 and J is TRBJ1-1; a weak D match, TRBD1 (6 bases). The germline V and J ends were trimmed by 4 bases and 5 bases, with 11 bases remaining between them. This CDR3 has 13 amino acids. Germline CDR1 and CDR2: MDHEN and SYDVKM. The CDR3: CASSYRDGTEAFF. In DNA form, the CDR3 reads TGTGCCAGCAGTTACAGGGACGGGACTGAAGCTTTCTTT.

This clone was observed many times. Just one base apart from a much larger clone, this may be a read error. V and J are TRBV7-9 and TRBJ2-1, with TRBD2 matching 11 bases. CDR3 length: 19 amino acids. CDR1 and CDR2 from the germline V gene are SEHNR and FQNEAQ (reference sequence). V lost 2 bases, J lost 6 bases, and 15 bases stayed unmatched. The CDR3 region is CASSLLGTGLAGGGNEQFF. The CDR3 bases are TGTGCCAGCAGCTTATTAGGGACCGGTCTAGCGGGGGGCGGCAATGAGCAGTTCTTC.

The chain couples TRBV7-9 to TRBJ1-6; 7 nucleotides match TRBD1. Germline V gene data show CDR1 as SEHNR and CDR2 as FQNEAQ (reference sequence). V shed 1 base, J shed 9 bases, and the junction held 6 bases outside the gene matches. This CDR3 has 15 residues. The CDR3 region has the DNA TGTGCCAGCAGCTTAGAGGGGGCGCGGGCTTCACCCCTCCACTTT. This translates into CASSLEGARASPLHF.